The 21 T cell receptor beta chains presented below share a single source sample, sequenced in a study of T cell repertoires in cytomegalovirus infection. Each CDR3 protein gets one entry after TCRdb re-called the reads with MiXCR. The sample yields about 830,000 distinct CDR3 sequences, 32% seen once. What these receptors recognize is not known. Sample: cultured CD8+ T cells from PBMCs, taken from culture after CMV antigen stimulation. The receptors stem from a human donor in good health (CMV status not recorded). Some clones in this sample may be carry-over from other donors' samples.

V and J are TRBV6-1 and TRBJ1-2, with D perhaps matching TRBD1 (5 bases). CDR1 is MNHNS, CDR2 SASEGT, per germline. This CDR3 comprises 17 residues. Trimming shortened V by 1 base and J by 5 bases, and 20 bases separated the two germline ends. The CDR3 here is CASSEGGAAVSWYGYTF. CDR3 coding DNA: TGTGCCAGCAGTGAAGGTGGGGCAGCCGTTTCGTGGTATGGCTACACCTTC.

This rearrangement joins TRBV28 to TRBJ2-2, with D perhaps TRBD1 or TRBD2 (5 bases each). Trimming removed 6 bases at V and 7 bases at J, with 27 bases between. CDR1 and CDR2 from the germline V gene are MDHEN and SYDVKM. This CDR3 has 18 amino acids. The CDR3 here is CASRIEGTDSPSDGELFF. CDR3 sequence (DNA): TGTGCCAGCAGGATTGAGGGCACTGACAGTCCCTCAGACGGGGAGCTGTTTTTT.

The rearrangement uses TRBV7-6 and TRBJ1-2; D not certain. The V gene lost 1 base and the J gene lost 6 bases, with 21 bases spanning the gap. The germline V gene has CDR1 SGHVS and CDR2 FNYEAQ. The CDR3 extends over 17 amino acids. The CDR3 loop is CASSLEAHPSGENGYTF. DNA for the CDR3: TGTGCCAGCAGCTTAGAGGCCCATCCCAGCGGGGAGAATGGCTACACCTTC.

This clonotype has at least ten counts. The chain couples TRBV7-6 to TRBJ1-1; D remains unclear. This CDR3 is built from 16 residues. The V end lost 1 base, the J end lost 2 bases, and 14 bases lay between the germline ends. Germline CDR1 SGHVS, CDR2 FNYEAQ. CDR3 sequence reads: CASSLGHTLKNTEAFF. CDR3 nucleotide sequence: TGTGCCAGCAGCTTAGGTCACACCCTAAAAAACACTGAAGCTTTCTTT.

CDR3 sequence reads: CASTRDNEQFF. CDR3 in DNA: TGTGCCAGCACACGGGACAATGAGCAGTTCTTC. This chain joins TRBV6-8 and TRBJ2-1, with D unresolved. In germline, CDR1 is MNHGY, CDR2 SAAAGT. CDR3 length: 11 amino acids. V lost 7 bases, J lost 5 bases, and 6 bases lay in between.

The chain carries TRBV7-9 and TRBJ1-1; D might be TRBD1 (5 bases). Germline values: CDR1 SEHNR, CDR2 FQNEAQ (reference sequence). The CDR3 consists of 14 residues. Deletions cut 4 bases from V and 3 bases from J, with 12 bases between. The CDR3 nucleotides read TGTGCCAGCAGCTCAGCAGGGTTGGACACTGAAGCTTTCTTT. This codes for CASSSAGLDTEAFF.

CDR3 residues: CASSGSGGVSEQYV. The CDR3 DNA is TGTGCCAGCAGTGGCAGCGGGGGGGTAAGCGAGCAGTACGTC. The chain carries TRBV6-6 and TRBJ2-7, with 10 bases identical to TRBD2. CDR3 size: 14 residues. Germline CDR1 MNHNY, CDR2 SVGAGI (reference sequence). With 5 bases clipped from V and 6 bases from J, the junction kept 7 bases outside the gene matches.

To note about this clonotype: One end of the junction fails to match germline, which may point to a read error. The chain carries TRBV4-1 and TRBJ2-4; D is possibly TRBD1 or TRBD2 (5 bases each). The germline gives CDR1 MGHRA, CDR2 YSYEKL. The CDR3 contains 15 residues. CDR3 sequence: CASSKDPGTKNIQYF. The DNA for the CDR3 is TGCGCCAGCAGCAAAGACCCCGGGACGAAAAACATTCAGTACTTC.

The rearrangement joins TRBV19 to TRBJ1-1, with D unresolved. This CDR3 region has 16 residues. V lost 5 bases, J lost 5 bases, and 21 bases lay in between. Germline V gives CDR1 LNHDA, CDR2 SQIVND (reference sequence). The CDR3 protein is CASSRPDGLGETEAFF. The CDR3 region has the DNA TGTGCCAGTAGTCGCCCGGACGGATTGGGAGAGACTGAAGCTTTCTTT.

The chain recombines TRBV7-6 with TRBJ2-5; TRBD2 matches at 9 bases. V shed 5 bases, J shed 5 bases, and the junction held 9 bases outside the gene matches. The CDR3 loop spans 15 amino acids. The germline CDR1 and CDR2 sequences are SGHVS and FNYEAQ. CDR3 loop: CASSTIAGARETQYF. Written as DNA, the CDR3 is TGTGCCAGCAGCACTATAGCGGGGGCCCGGGAGACCCAGTACTTC.

For the CDR3, the DNA is TGTGCCAGCAGTTACTCCTCGGCAGCAACCACCGGGGAGCTGTTTTTT. It codes for CASSYSSAATTGELFF. This chain links TRBV6-6 with TRBJ2-2; D uncertain. In germline, CDR1 is MNHNY, CDR2 SVGAGI (reference sequence). Trimming left V 0 bases short and J 4 bases short, with 12 bases between. The CDR3 runs 16 residues.

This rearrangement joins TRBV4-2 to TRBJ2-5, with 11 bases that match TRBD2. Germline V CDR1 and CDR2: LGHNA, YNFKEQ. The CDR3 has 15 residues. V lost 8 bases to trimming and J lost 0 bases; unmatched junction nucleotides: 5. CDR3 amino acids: CASALAGGYQETQYF. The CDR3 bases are TGTGCCAGCGCTCTAGCGGGGGGTTACCAAGAGACCCAGTACTTC.

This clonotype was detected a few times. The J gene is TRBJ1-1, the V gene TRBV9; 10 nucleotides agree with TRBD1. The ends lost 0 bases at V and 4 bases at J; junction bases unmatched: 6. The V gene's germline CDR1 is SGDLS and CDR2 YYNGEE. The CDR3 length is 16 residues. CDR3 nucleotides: TGTGCCAGCAGCGTAGCGCCGGGACAGGGGTTCACTGAAGCTTTCTTT. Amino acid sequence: CASSVAPGQGFTEAFF.

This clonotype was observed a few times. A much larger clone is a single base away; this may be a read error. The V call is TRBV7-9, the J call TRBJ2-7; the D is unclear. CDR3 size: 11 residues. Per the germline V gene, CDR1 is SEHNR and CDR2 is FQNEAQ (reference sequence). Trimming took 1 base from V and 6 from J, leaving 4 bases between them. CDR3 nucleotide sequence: TGTGCCAGCAGCTTAGGGGCCGAGCAGTACGTC. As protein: CASSLGAEQYV.

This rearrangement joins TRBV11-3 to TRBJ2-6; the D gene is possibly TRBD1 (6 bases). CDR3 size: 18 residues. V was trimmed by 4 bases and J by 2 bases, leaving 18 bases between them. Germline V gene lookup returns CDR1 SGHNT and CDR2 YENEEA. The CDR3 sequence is CASSSHSLDRTGANVLTF. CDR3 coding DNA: TGTGCCAGCAGCTCCCATTCCCTCGACAGGACTGGGGCCAACGTCCTGACTTTC. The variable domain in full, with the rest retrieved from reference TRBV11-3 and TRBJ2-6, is EAGVVQSPRYKIIEKKQPVAFWCNPISGHNTLYWYLQNLGQGPELLIRYENEEAVDDSQLPKDRFSAERLKGVDSTLKIQPAELGDSAVYLCASSSHSLDRTGANVLTFGAGSRLTVL.

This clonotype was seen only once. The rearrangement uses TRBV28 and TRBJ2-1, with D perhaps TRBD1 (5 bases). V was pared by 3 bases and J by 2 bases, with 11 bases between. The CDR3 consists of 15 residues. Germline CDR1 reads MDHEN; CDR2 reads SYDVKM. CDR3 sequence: CASSLVQVAYNEQFF. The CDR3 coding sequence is TGTGCCAGCAGTTTGGTACAGGTCGCCTACAATGAGCAGTTCTTC.

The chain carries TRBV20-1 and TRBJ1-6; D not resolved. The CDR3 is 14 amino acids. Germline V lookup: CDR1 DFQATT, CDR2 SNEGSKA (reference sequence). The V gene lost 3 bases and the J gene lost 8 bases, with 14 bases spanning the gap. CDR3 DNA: TGCAGTGCTAGGCCCGGGCTTGTTTATTCACCCCTCCACTTT. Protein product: CSARPGLVYSPLHF.

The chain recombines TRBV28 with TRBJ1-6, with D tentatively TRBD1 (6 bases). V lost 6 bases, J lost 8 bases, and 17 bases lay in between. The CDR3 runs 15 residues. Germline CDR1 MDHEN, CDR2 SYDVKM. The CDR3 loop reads CASSYRGPADSPLHF. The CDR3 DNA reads TGTGCCAGCAGCTATCGGGGGCCCGCGGATTCACCCCTCCACTTT.

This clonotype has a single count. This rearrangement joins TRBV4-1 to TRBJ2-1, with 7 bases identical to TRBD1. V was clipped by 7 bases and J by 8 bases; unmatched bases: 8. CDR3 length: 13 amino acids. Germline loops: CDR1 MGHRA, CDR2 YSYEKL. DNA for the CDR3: TGCGCCAGCACGAGACAGGGTCTTGATGAGCAGTTCTTC. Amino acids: CASTRQGLDEQFF.

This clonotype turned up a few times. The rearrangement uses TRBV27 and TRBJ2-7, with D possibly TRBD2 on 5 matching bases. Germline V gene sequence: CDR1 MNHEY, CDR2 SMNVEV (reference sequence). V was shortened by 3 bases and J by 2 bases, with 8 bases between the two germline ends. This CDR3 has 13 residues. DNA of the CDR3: TGTGCCAGCAGTTTCGGGAAAACCTACGAGCAGTACTTC. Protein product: CASSFGKTYEQYF.

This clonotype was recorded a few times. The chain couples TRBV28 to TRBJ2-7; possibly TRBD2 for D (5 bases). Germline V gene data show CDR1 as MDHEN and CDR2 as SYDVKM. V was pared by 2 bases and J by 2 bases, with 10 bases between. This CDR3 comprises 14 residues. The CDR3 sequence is CASSLGVGAYEQYF. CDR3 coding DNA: TGTGCCAGCAGTTTAGGGGTCGGGGCCTACGAGCAGTACTTC.